This T cell receptor beta chain was observed in a study of blood T cell repertoires in COVID-19 (dated by TCRdb to about 2020). Notes on the research overall: Samples from collaborators originated in the United States, Italy and Spain and spanned both the acute and convalescent phases of COVID-19. The repertoires were made available in a free public database intended to serve as a resource for research on the immune response to SARS-CoV-2. The material from the prospective study consisted of cDNA or gDNA derived from T cells, B-cell-depleted T cells, or PBMCs. The samples were drawn from the first 160 participants of the ongoing ImmuneRACE study and from 1,200 or so subjects provided by 6 global collaborators. Nearly every sample came with metadata listing a de-identified subject ID, COVID-19 status, age in years and sex. Subjects who had been exposed to COVID-19, were actively infected with it, or had recovered from it provided the deeply sampled blood TCRbeta repertoires that made up the dataset. Where HLA class I and class II types were available, the types were taken from metadata supplied by the sample provider, not from assay-based typing.

Note on this clone: Its antigen has not been determined. The input lacks base qualities; no much larger clone sits a single base away.

The immunoSEQ Assay, a bias-controlled multiplex PCR, was used to amplify TCRbeta CDR3 regions from genomic DNA. Processing in the source paper ran as follows. Nucleated cell counts per sample were estimated from amplification of reference gene primers within the assay. Sequence reads were collapsed and filtered to measure the absolute abundance of every unique TCRbeta CDR3 rearrangement. Productive Simpson clonality was computed per sample as the square root of Simpson's diversity index over productive rearrangements. In TCRdb, the immuneACCESS table is reduced to in-frame sequences with V and J assigned. These tables do not hold every clone; where another copy was compared, an unresolved V gene accounts for under half, and the others remain unexplained. Clone size and the V and J calls come from that table; the DNA yielded D and trimming. The sample yields over 200,000 clones; 90% were counted once. Over 13% of the sample goes to the ten largest clones.

Study-wide conclusions, independent of this receptor: Clinical and demographic metadata were provided uncurated, with the amount varying by source and participant.

Participants in the prospective study were enrolled through a virtual design, were aged roughly 18 to 100 years, and lived in roughly 24 United States geographic areas. In the prospective study, participants were assigned to cohorts based on the clinical history participants reported in a screening survey and a study questionnaire. Exposed participants had been in contact, within 2 weeks of entering the study, with a person who had a PCR-confirmed or clinician-diagnosed case of COVID-19. Mobile phlebotomists in the prospective study collected whole blood, serum and a nasopharyngeal or oropharyngeal swab from every participant. Additional blood draws and questionnaires over a 2-month period could optionally be provided by prospective study participants. Before DNA extraction, blood samples from the prospective study were shipped at room temperature or frozen. The cysteine opens and the phenylalanine closes a CDR3 of 15 amino acids. The retained sequence is limited to the CDR3, 45 bases, with the frame set at the first base.

Recombination connected TRBV21-1 to TRBJ2-2; TRBD2, as called in the table, went unchecked against the DNA. TRBV21-1 is an annotated pseudogene. The specimen was PBMCs or T cells enriched from blood (not recorded which). The receptor's source is a man aged 25-45 years who had been exposed to COVID-19. The CDR3 reads CASSGRGRCTGELFF. The sequenced DNA is TGTGCCAGCAGCGGTCGGGGTCGTTGCACCGGGGAGCTGTTTTTT.